Detailed here is one T cell receptor (beta chain). The data derive from a study of T cell responses to AZD1222 COVID-19 vaccine. Libraries were prepared by immunoSEQ multiplex PCR; TCRdb keeps only in-frame clonotypes and omits some of them. The sample contains approximately 70,000 clones, around 87% of which appear only once. Germline loops: CDR1 MDHEN, CDR2 SYDVKM. Trimming removed 5 bases from V and 6 bases from J; junction bases left unmatched: 12. This CDR3 comprises 15 residues. The TCR was taken from an adult in good health. The sequenced sample was peripheral blood, obtained on day 0 of AZD1222 vaccination. The chain uses TRBV28 and TRBJ2-7; 8 bases map to TRBD1. The CDR3 spells CASSPDRGQKIEQYF. As DNA, the CDR3 is TGTGCCAGCAGTCCAGACAGGGGCCAAAAGATCGAGCAGTACTTC.